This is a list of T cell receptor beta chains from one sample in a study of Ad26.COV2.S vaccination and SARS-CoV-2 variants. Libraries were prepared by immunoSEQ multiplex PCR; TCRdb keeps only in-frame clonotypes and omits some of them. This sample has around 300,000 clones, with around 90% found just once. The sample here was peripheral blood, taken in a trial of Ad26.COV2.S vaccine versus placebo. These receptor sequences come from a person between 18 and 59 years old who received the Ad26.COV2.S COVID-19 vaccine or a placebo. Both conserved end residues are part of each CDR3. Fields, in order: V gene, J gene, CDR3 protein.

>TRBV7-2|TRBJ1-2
CASSLKDRGPLRGYTF
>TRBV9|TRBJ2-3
CASSVDLADTQYF
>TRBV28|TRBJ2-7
CASKTSVSGGEQYF
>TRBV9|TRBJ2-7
CASSSRGELPSYEQYF
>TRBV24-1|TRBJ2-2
CATQPANTGELFF
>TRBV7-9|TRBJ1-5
CASSLPGNPQHF
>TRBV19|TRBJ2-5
CASSIRVQETQYF
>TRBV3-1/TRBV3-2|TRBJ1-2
CASSQDLIRDNYGYTF
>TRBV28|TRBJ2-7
CASSFNAGTGGLSSYEQYF
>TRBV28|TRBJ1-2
CASSLLGQGDGYTF
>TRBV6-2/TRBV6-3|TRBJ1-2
CASSYGRANYGYTF
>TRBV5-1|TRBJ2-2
CASSLARHANTGELFF
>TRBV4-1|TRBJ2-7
CASSHDPGLDRLEQYF
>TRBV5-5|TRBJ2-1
CASSLGYTGHNNEQFF
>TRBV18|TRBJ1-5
CASSPPGGTDNQPQHF
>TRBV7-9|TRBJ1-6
CASSLDVKSPLHF
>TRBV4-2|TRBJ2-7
CASSQERFRDF
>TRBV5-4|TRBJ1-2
CASSFKDYGYTF
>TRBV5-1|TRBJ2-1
CASSLGLAGAYEQFF
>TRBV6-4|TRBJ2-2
CASSPKTSGNTGELFF
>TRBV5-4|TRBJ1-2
CASSLDGSNYGYTF
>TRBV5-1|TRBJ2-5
CASSLLPTSVGGGETQYF
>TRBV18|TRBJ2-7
CASSFSREAYEQYF
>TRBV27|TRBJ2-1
CASSLTTGTSGKNEQFF
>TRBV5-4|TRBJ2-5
CASRKSQGVGETQYF
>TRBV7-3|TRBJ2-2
CASSFNTGELFF
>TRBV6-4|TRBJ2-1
CASSRDVITYNEQFF
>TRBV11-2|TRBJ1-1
CASSPRTAKTEAFF
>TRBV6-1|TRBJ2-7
CASSEVGRVFEQYF
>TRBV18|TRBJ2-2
CASSPGTGELFF
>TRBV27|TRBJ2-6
CASSPRSNRANVLTF
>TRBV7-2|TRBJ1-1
CASSRPGTIMNTEAFF
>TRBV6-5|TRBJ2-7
CASNRDRGNYEQYF